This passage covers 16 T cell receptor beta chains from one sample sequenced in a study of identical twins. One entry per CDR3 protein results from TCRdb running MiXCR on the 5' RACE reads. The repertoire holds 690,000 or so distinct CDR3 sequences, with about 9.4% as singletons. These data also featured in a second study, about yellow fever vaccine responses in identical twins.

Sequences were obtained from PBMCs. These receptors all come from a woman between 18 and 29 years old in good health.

The CDR3 DNA is TGTGCCAGCAGCCACGGGACTACCGAATGGGAGCAGTACTTC. Translated, it gives CASSHGTTEWEQYF. The V gene is TRBV7-9, the J gene TRBJ2-7, with TRBD2 matching over 7 bases. This CDR3 is built from 14 residues. CDR1 SEHNR and CDR2 FQNEAQ come from the germline V gene (reference sequence). The trim removed 5 bases at V and 7 bases at J, leaving 11 bases unmatched. The whole variable domain, filled in from reference TRBV7-9 and TRBJ2-7, reads DTGVSQNPRHKITKRGQNVTFRCDPISEHNRLYWYRQTLGQGPEFLTYFQNEAQLEKSRLLSDRFSAERPKGSFSTLEIQRTEQGDSAMYLCASSHGTTEWEQYFGPGTRLTVT.

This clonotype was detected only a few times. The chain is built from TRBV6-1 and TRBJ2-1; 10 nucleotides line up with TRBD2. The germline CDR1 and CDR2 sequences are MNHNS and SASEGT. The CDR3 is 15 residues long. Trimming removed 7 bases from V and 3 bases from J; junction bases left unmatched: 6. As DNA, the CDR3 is TGTGCCAGCATGCCCGGGACTAGCGTCTACAATGAGCAGTTCTTC. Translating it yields CASMPGTSVYNEQFF.

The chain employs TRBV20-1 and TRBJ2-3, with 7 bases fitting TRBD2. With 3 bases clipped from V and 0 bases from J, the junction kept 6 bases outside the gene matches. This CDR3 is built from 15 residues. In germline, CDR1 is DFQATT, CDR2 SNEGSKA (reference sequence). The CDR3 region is CSASALAESTDTQYF. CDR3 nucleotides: TGCAGTGCTAGTGCGCTAGCGGAAAGCACAGATACGCAGTATTTT.

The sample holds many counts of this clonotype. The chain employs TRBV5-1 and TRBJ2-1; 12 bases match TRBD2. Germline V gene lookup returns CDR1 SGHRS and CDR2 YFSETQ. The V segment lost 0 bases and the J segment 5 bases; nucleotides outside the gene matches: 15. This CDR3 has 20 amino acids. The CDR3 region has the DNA TGCGCCAGCAGCTTGGGAGACCGACTAGCGGGAGAGCTGCGGGACAATGAGCAGTTCTTC. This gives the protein CASSLGDRLAGELRDNEQFF.

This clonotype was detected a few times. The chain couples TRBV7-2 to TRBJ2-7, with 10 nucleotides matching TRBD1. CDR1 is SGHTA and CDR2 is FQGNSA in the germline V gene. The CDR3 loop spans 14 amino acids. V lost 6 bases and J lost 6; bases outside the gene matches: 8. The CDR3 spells CASRTWTGGSEQYF. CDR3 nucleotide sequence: TGTGCCAGCAGAACCTGGACAGGGGGAAGCGAGCAGTACTTC.

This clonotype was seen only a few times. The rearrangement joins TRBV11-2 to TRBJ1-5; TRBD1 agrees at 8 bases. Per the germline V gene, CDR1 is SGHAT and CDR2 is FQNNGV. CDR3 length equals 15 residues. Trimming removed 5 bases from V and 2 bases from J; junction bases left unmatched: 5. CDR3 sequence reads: CASSDGQGRNQPQHF. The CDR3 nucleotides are TGTGCCAGCAGCGACGGACAGGGCCGCAATCAGCCCCAGCATTTT.

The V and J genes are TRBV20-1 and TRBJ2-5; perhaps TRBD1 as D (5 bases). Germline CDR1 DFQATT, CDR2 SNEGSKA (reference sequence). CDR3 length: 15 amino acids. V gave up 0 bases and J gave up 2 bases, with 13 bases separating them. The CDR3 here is CSARDRGAGQETQYF. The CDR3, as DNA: TGCAGTGCTAGAGATCGCGGCGCAGGGCAAGAGACCCAGTACTTC.

The CDR3 loop is CSISRQLAGKVHETQYF. The CDR3 DNA reads TGCAGCATATCGCGCCAGCTAGCGGGAAAGGTTCACGAGACCCAGTACTTC. The rearrangement uses TRBV29-1 and TRBJ2-5; 9 bases align to TRBD2. V shed 8 bases, J shed 5 bases, and the junction held 21 bases outside the gene matches. The CDR3 length is 17 residues. CDR1 is SQVTM and CDR2 is ANQGSEA in the germline V gene.

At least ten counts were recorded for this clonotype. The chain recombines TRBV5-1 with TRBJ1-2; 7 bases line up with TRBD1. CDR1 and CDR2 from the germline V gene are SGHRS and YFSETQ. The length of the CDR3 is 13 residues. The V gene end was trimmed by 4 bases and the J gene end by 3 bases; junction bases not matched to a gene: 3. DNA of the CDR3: TGCGCCAGCAGCGCTCAGGGGGACTATGGCTACACCTTC. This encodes CASSAQGDYGYTF.

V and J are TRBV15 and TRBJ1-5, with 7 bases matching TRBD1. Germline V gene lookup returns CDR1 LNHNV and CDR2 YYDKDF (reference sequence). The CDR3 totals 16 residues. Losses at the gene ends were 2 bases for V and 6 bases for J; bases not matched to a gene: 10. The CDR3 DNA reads TGTGCCACCAGCAGAAACAGGGGAGGACAATTTCAGCCCCAGCATTTT. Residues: CATSRNRGGQFQPQHF.

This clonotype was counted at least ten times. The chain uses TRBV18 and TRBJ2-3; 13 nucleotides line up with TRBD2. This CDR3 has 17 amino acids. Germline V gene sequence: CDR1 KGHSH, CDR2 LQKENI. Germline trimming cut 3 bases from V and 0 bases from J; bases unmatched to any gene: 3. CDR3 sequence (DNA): TGTGCCAGCTCACCCGGGACTAGCGGGACCAGCACAGATACGCAGTATTTT. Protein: CASSPGTSGTSTDTQYF.

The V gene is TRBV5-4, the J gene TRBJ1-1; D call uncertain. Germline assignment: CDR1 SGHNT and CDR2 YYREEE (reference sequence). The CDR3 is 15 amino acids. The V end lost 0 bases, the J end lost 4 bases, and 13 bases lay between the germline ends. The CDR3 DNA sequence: TGTGCCAGCAGCTTGGCCAAAGCATCGGGCACTGAAGCTTTCTTT. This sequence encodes CASSLAKASGTEAFF.

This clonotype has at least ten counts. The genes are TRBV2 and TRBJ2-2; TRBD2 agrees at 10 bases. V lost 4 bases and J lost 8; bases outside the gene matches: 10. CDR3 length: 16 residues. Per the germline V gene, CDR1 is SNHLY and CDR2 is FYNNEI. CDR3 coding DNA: TGTGCCAGCAGTGCTAGCGGGAGCCAACCAGGAGGGGAGCTGTTTTTT. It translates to CASSASGSQPGGELFF.

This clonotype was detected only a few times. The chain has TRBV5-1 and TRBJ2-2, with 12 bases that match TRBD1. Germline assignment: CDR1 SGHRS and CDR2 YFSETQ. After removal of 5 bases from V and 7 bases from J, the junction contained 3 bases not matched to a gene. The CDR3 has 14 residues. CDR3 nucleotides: TGCGCCAGCAGGGGGACAGGGGGCCGCGGGGAGCTGTTTTTT. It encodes CASRGTGGRGELFF. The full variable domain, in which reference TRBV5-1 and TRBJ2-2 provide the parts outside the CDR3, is KAGVTQTPRYLIKTRGQQVTLSCSPISGHRSVSWYQQTPGQGLQFLFEYFSETQRNKGNFPGRFSGRQFSNSRSEMNVSTLELGDSALYLCASRGTGGRGELFFGEGSRLTVL.

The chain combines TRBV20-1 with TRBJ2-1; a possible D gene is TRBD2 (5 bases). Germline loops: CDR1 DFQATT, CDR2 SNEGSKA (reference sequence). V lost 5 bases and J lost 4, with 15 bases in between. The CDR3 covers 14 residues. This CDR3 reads CSAVTAAGYNEQFF. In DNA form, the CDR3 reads TGCAGTGCTGTTACAGCGGCAGGTTACAATGAGCAGTTCTTC.

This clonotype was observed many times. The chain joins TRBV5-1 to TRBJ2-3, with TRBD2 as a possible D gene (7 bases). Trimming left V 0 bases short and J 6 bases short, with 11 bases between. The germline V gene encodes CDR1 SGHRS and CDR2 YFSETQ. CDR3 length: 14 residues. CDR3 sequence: CASSLVAGADTQYF. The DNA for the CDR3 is TGCGCCAGCAGCTTGGTTGCGGGGGCGGATACGCAGTATTTT.